This TCR beta chain is drawn from a study of blood T cell repertoires in COVID-19. Study as a whole: Samples taken during acute and convalescent COVID-19 were collected in the United States, Italy and Spain. T cells, B-cell-depleted T cells, or PBMCs supplied cDNA or gDNA.

Study processing details: Nucleated cell number was recorded as an estimate derived from reference gene primer amplification. Here immunoSEQ multiplex PCR was the method, and the copy in TCRdb shows in-frame clones only, minus some. The DNA was the basis for D and trimming; V, J and clone size are from that table. This table has approximately 170,000 clones, less than 85% appearing once. This CDR3 contains 15 residues. CDR1 and CDR2 from the germline V gene are DFQATT and SNEGSKA (reference sequence). V was cut by 3 bases and J by 0 bases, with 11 bases left in between. The chain joins TRBV20-1 to TRBJ1-4, with D possibly matching TRBD1 (6 bases). The sequenced sample was peripheral blood. This clonotype originated in a woman of 80 years or more with acute or convalescent COVID-19. As DNA, the CDR3 is TGCAGTGCTAGTGACCCAGGGGCAACTAATGAAAAACTGTTTTTT. Protein product: CSASDPGATNEKLFF.